A selection of T cell receptor beta chains follows, all from one sample in a study of shared clonotypes between healthy human individuals. Sequencing was performed with immunoSEQ multiplex PCR; in TCRdb, only in-frame clones are kept and a portion is missing. This sample carries about 1.5 million clones, 95% to 99% of them seen once, and the ten largest clones take about 0.45%. Sequences were obtained from naive CD4+ T cells sorted from blood. Source of these receptors: a man under 40 in good health. The CDR3 runs from the conserved cysteine through the conserved F or W. Fields, in order: CDR3 length, clone size, J gene, D gene, V gene, CDR3 DNA, CDR3 protein. The D gene is left open where the match is weak. Some rows have no size entry. The others give once, few or many, or a class for an expanded clone.

12 - TRBJ1-1 - TRBV9 TGTGCCAGCAGCGCCGCAGGGACTGAAGCTTTCTTT CASSAAGTEAFF
15 - TRBJ2-7 TRBD2 TRBV6-5 TGTGCCAGCAGCCACACTAGCGGGAGAGACCACGAGCAGTACTTC CASSHTSGRDHEQYF
14 - TRBJ2-7 TRBD1 TRBV11-2 TGTGCCAGCAGCTCGACCAGGGGGCTCTACGAGCAGTACTTC CASSSTRGLYEQYF
16 once TRBJ2-2 - TRBV5-6 TGTGCCAGCAGCCCCCGAAAACGAGGGAACACCGGGGAGCTGTTTTTT CASSPRKRGNTGELFF
17 - TRBJ2-1 TRBD2 TRBV4-3 TGCGCCAGCAGCCAAGGCGAGCGGGAGAGGCACTACAATGAGCAGTTCTTC CASSQGERERHYNEQFF
13 - TRBJ1-2 - TRBV15 TGTGCCACCAGCAGCATCCGGGGTATGGACTACACCTTC CATSSIRGMDYTF
17 - TRBJ2-7 - TRBV7-6 TGTGCCAGCAGCTTAGCGGATTGGCGGGATCTTTCCTACGAGCAGTACTTC CASSLADWRDLSYEQYF
15 - TRBJ1-2 - TRBV18 TGTGCCAGCTCACGAAGGGACTTAACACCGCGGGGCTACACCTTC CASSRRDLTPRGYTF
15 - TRBJ1-5 - TRBV28 TGTGCCAGCAGTTTTTCTGGACAGCTCCTTCAGCCCCAGCATTTT CASSFSGQLLQPQHF
14 - TRBJ2-5 TRBD2 TRBV5-1 TGCGCCAGCAGTAGCGGGCCTGGGGGAGAGACCCAGTACTTC CASSSGPGGETQYF
10 - TRBJ2-1 - TRBV29-1 TGCAGCGTTATTCAGGGGAAGGGGCTCTTC CSVIQGKGLF
14 - TRBJ2-7 - TRBV27 TGTGCCAGCAGTTTAGCGGGATCACGCTACGAGCAGTACTTC CASSLAGSRYEQYF
13 - TRBJ2-7 - TRBV5-4 TGTGCCAGCAGTCGACAGGTTTCCTACGAGCAGTACTTC CASSRQVSYEQYF
15 once TRBJ2-7 TRBD1 TRBV5-5 TGTGCCAGCAGCCGACCGGGACAGGGTTTATACGAGCAGTACTTC CASSRPGQGLYEQYF
14 - TRBJ1-4 - TRBV15 TGTGCCACCAGCAGAGAAGGGGTTTTGGAAAAACTGTTTTTT CATSREGVLEKLFF
15 - TRBJ2-3 - TRBV30 TGTGCCTGGAGTGCAGGCAGGCGCCGGTCAGATACGCAGTATTTT CAWSAGRRRSDTQYF
16 - TRBJ1-5 - TRBV19 TGTGCCAGTGCTATTACATGGACAGTTAGCAATCAGCCCCAGCATTTT CASAITWTVSNQPQHF
15 - TRBJ1-1 - TRBV7-8 TGTGCCAGCAGCTTGGGCAGTTTCATGAACACTGAAGCTTTCTTT CASSLGSFMNTEAFF
13 - TRBJ2-1 - TRBV10-2 TGCGCCAGCACCCTGGGGGGCAGGAATGAGCAGTTCTTC CASTLGGRNEQFF
15 - TRBJ1-2 TRBD1 TRBV7-6 TGTGCCAGCAGCTTAATTGGCAGGGGGCATGATGGCTACACCTTC CASSLIGRGHDGYTF
13 - TRBJ1-3 - TRBV30 TGTGCCTGGAGTTATATCTCTGGAAACACCATATATTTT CAWSYISGNTIYF
13 once TRBJ2-7 - TRBV25-1 TGTGCCAGCAGTCCCGGGGGTACTTTCGAGCAGTACTTC CASSPGGTFEQYF
14 once TRBJ1-1 TRBD1 TRBV7-9 TGTGCCAGCAGCTTACCGGGACAGGGGCTAGAAGCTTTCTTT CASSLPGQGLEAFF
18 - TRBJ2-5 TRBD2 TRBV18 TGTGCCAGCTCACTCTTCGCGGGAGGAGGGAAGATTAAAGAGACCCAGTACTTC CASSLFAGGGKIKETQYF
13 - TRBJ2-7 - TRBV29-1 TGCAGCGTCGAACAGGGACACGACGGCGAGCAGTACTTC CSVEQGHDGEQYF
14 - TRBJ2-3 - TRBV14 TGTGCCAGCAGCCGACAGATAAACACAGATACGCAGTATTTT CASSRQINTDTQYF
16 once TRBJ2-5 - TRBV12-2 TGTGCAAGTCGCTTAGGGGTAGTGGGCGGCCAAGAGACCCAGTACTTC CASRLGVVGGQETQYF
13 - TRBJ1-1 - TRBV2 TGTGCCAGCAGTTTACGGGACATACTTGAAGCTTTCTTT CASSLRDILEAFF